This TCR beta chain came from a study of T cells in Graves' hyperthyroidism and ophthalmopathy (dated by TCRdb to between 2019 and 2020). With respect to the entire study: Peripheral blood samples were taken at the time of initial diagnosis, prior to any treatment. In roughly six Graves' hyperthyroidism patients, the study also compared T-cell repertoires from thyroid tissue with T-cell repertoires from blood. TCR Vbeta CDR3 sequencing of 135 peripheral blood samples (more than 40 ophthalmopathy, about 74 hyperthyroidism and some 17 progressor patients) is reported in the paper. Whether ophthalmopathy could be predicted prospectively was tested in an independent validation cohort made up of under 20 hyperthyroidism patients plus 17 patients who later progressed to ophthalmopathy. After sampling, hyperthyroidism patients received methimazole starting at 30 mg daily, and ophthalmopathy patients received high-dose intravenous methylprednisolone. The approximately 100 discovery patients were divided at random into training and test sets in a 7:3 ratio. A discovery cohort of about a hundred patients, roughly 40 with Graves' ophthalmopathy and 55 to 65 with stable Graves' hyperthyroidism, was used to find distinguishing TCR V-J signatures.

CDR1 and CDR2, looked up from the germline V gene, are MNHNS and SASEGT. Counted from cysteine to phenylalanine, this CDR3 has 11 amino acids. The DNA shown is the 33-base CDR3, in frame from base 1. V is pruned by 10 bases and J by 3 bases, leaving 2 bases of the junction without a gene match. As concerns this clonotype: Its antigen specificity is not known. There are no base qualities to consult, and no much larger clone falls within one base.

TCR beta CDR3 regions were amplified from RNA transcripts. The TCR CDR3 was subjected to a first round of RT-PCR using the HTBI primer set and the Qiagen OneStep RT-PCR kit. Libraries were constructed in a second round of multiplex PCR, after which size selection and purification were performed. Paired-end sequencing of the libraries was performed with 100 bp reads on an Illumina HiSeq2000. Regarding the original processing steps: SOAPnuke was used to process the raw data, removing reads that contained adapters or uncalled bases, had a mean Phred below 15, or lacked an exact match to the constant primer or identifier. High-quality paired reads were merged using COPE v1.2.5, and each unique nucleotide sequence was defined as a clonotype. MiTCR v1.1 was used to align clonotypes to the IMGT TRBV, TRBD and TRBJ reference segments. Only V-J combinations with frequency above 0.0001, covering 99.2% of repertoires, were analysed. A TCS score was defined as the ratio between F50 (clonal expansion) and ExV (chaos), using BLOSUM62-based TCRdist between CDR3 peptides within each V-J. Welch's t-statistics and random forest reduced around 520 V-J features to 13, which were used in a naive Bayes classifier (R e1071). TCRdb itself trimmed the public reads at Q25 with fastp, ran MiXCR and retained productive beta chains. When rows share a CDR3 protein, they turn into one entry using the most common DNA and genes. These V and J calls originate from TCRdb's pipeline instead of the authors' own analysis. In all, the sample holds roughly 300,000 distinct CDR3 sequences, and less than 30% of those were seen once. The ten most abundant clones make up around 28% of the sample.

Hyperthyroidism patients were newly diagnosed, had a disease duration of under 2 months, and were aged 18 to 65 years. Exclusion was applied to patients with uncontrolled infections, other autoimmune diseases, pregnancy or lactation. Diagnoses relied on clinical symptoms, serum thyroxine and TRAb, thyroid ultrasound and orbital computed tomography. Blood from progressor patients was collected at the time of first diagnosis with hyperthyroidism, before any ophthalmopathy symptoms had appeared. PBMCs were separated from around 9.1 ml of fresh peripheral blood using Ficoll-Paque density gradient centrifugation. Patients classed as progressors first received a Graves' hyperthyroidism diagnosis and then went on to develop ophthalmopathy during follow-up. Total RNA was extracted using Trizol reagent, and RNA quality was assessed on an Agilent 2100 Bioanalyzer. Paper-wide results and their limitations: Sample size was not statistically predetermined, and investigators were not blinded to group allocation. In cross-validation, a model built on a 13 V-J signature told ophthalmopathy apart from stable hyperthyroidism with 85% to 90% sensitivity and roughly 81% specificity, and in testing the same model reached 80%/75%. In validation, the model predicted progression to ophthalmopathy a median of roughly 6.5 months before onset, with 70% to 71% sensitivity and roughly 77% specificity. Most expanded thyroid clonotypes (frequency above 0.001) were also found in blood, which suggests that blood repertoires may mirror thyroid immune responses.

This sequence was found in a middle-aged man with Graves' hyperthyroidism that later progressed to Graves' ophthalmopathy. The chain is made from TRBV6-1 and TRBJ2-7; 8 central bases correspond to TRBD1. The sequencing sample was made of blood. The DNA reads TGTGCCAAACAGGGGGACTACGAGCAGTACTTC. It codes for CAKQGDYEQYF.